This record covers a single TCR beta chain. The antigen remains undetermined. These data come from a study of T-cell reconstitution after alpha-beta-depleted transplantation in children. Trimming stripped 7 bases from V and 2 bases from J, with 12 bases between. The CDR3 contains 12 residues. Per the germline V gene, CDR1 is SQVTM and CDR2 is ANQGSEA. Unique molecular identifiers tagged the TCRbeta library. One entry per CDR3 protein results from TCRdb running MiXCR on the PCR reads. In the table there are 200,000 to 250,000 distinct CDR3 sequences, 6.5% to 9% of which are singletons. Study-level findings and limits: From newly produced T cells came most of the T-cell counts and diversity one year after transplant.

The receptor comes from a male patient younger than 18 who had a stem cell transplant for acute lymphoblastic leukemia, so the T cells may come from the graft donor. Specimen: PBMCs, mostly from graft donor cells, collected 180 days after TCRalphabeta/CD19-depleted stem cell transplant. The chain uses TRBV29-1 and TRBJ2-7; TRBD2 is a possible D gene (5 bases). The CDR3: CSARTSPYEQYF. CDR3 DNA: TGCAGCGCTCGGACTTCCCCCTACGAGCAGTACTTC.